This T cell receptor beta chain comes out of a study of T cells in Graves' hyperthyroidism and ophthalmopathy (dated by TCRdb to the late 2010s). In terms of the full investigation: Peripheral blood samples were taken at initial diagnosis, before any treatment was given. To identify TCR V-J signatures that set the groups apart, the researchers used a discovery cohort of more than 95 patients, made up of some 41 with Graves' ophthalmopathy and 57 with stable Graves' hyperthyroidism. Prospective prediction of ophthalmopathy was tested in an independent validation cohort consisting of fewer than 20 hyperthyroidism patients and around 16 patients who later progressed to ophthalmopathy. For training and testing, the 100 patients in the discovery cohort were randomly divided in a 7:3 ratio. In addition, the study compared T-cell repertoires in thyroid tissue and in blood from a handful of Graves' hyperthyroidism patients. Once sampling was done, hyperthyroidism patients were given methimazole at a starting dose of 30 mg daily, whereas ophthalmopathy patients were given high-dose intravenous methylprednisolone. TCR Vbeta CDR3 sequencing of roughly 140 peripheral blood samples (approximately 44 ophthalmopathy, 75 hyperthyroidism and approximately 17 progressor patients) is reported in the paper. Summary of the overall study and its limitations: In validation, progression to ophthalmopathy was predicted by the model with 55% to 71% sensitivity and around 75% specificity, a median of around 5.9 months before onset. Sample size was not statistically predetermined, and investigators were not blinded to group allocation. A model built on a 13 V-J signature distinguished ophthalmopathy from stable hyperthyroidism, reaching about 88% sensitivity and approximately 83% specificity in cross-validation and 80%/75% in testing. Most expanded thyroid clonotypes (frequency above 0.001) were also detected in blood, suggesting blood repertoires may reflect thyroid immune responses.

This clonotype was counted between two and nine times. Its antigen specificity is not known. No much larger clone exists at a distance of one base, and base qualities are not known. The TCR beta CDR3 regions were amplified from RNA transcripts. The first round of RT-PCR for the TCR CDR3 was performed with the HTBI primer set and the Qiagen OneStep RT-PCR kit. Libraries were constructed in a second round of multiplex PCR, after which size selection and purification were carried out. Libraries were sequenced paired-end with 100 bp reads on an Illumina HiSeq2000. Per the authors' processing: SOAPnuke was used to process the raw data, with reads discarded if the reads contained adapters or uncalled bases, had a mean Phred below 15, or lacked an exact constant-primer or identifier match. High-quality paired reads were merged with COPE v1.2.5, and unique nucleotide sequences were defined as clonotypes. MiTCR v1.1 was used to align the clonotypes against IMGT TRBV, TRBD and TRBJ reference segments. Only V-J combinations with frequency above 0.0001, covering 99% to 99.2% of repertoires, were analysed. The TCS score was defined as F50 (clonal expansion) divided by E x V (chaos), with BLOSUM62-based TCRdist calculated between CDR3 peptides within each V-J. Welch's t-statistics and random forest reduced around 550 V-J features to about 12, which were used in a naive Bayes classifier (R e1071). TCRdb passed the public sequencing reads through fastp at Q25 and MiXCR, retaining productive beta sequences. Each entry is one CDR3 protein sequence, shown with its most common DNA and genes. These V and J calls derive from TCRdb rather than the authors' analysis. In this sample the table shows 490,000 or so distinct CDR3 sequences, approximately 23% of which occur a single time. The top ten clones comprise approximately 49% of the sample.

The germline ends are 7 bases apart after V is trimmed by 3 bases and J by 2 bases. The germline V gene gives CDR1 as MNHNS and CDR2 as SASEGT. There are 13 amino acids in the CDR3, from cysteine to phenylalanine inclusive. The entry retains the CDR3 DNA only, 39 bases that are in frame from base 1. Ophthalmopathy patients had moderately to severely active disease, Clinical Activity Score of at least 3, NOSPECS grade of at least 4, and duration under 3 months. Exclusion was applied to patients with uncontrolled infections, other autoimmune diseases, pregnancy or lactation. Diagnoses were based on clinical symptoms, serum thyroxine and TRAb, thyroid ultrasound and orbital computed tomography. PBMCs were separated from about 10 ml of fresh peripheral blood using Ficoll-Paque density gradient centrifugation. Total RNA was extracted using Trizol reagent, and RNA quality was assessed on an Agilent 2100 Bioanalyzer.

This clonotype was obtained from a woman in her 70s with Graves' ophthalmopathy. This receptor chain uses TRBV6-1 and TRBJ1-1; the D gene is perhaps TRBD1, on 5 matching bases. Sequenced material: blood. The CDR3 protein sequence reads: CASSDRGNTEAFF. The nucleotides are TGTGCCAGCAGTGATAGGGGAAACACTGAAGCTTTCTTT.